What follows are 32 T cell receptor beta chains derived from one specimen sequenced in a study of sequential checkpoint blockade in melanoma. Treatment of the sample: randomized to nivolumab then ipilimumab (arm A) or the reverse (arm B). Sequencing used immunoSEQ multiplex PCR; TCRdb keeps in-frame clones, though not all of them. Of under 45,000 clones detected, 70% to 90% appear once; the ten largest clones hold around 5.1%. Specimen: CD8+ T cells sorted from blood (inferred from file names), collected from a patient given nivolumab and ipilimumab in sequence. Receptors were obtained from a human donor with melanoma.

The J gene is TRBJ2-7, the V gene TRBV13; a possible D gene is TRBD2 (5 bases). The length of the CDR3 is 12 residues. V was shortened by 5 bases and J by 5 bases, with 10 bases between the two germline ends. Germline-derived CDR1 and CDR2 are PRHDT and FYEKMQ (reference sequence). The CDR3 protein is CASSPRGNEQYF. The CDR3 DNA reads as TGTGCCAGCAGCCCACGGGGTAACGAGCAGTACTTC.

CDR3 nucleotide sequence: TGCGCCAGCAGCTTGGGACAGGGGGCAAACGAGCAGTACTTC. Translating it yields CASSLGQGANEQYF. This rearrangement joins TRBV5-1 to TRBJ2-7; TRBD1 aligns across 10 bases. The J segment lost 5 bases and the V segment lost 0 bases, leaving 2 bases of the junction unmatched. The CDR3 runs 14 residues. The germline V gene encodes CDR1 SGHRS and CDR2 YFSETQ.

The J gene is TRBJ1-1, the V gene TRBV27, with a tentative D call TRBD1 (5 bases). Trimming pared 2 bases from V and 2 bases from J, leaving 12 bases between. Germline CDR1 and CDR2: MNHEY and SMNVEV (reference sequence). The CDR3 contains 15 residues. This CDR3 reads CASSLTGGPNTEAFF. The DNA for the CDR3 is TGTGCCAGCAGTTTAACGGGGGGACCTAACACTGAAGCTTTCTTT.

The chain is built from TRBV9 and TRBJ2-1, with D perhaps matching TRBD1 (6 bases). The V gene lost 3 bases and the J gene lost 4 bases, with 14 bases spanning the gap. The CDR3 is 15 amino acids. Germline V gene data show CDR1 as SGDLS and CDR2 as YYNGEE. The CDR3 protein is CASSAGTLTYNEQFF. As DNA, the CDR3 is TGTGCCAGCAGCGCCGGGACACTTACTTACAATGAGCAGTTCTTC. Looking up the rest from reference TRBV9 and TRBJ2-1 gives the full variable domain: DSGVTQTPKHLITATGQRVTLRCSPRSGDLSVYWYQQSLDQGLQFLIQYYNGEERAKGNILERFSAQQFPDLHSELNLSSLELGDSALYFCASSAGTLTYNEQFFGPGTRLTVL.

This chain connects TRBV7-3 to TRBJ2-1, with 11 bases identical to TRBD2. The CDR3 has 20 amino acids. Germline CDR1 and CDR2: SGHTA and FQGTGA. With 5 bases clipped from V and 7 bases from J, the junction kept 22 bases outside the gene matches. Written as DNA, the CDR3 is TGTGCCAGCAGCCCCAGTGGGAGGGCAACTAGCGGGAGTCCCAAGAATGAGCAGTTCTTC. This encodes CASSPSGRATSGSPKNEQFF.

The rearrangement joins TRBV6-1 to TRBJ2-7; 15 bases align to TRBD2. The germline gives CDR1 MNHNS, CDR2 SASEGT. V trimming: 3 bases; J trimming: 0 bases; junction bases outside the gene matches: 9. CDR3 length: 19 amino acids. Here the CDR3 DNA reads TGTGCCAGCAGTGATCTGAGAGGGACTAGCGGGAGGCCCTCCTACGAGCAGTACTTC. It is translated as CASSDLRGTSGRPSYEQYF.

V and J are TRBV5-4 and TRBJ2-4; D possibly corresponds to TRBD2 (5 bases). The germline gives CDR1 SGHNT, CDR2 YYREEE (reference sequence). The CDR3 is 13 residues long. V was trimmed by 4 bases and J by 3 bases, leaving 8 bases between them. The CDR3 DNA follows: TGTGCCAGCAGCCGGACTGACAAAAACATTCAGTACTTC. Amino acids: CASSRTDKNIQYF. Full variable domain (outside the CDR3, taken from reference TRBV5-4 and TRBJ2-4): ETGVTQSPTHLIKTRGQQVTLRCSSQSGHNTVSWYQQALGQGPQFIFQYYREEENGRGNFPPRFSGLQFPNYSSELNVNALELDDSALYLCASSRTDKNIQYFGAGTRLSVL.

This clone is judged medium-sized. The chain is built from TRBV6-1 and TRBJ2-3; 14 bases fit TRBD2. The J segment lost 4 bases and the V segment lost 3 bases, leaving 0 bases of the junction unmatched. The CDR3 is 15 residues long. Germline CDR1 and CDR2: MNHNS and SASEGT. The CDR3 DNA reads TGTGCCAGCAGTGAGACTAGCGGGGGGGCAGATACGCAGTATTTT. It yields the protein CASSETSGGADTQYF.

The chain links TRBV5-1 to TRBJ2-7; a weak D match, TRBD1 (6 bases). Trimming pared 1 base from V and 2 bases from J, leaving 10 bases between. Germline assignment: CDR1 SGHRS and CDR2 YFSETQ. This CDR3 is 14 amino acids long. The CDR3 DNA reads TGCGCCAGCAGCTTGCGGACAGCTACCTACGAGCAGTACTTC. Amino acids: CASSLRTATYEQYF.

V and J are TRBV25-1 and TRBJ2-5; D might be TRBD2 (6 bases). The DNA end lines up better with TRBJ2-7; the J call may be wrong. Germline V gene data show CDR1 as MGHDK and CDR2 as SYGVNS. This CDR3 region has 15 residues. The CDR3 coding sequence is TGTGCCAGCAGTGACGGGGGAGACGGAACCTACGAGCAGTACTTC. It is translated as CASSDGGDGTYEQYF.

The CDR3 reads CASSVAGGFADTQYF. The CDR3 DNA sequence: TGCGCCAGCAGTGTGGCGGGGGGGTTCGCAGATACGCAGTATTTT. V usage is TRBV10-2 and J usage is TRBJ2-3; TRBD2 aligns across 9 bases. This CDR3 is built from 15 residues. V shed 4 bases, J shed 4 bases, and the junction held 6 bases outside the gene matches. Per the germline V gene, CDR1 is WSHSY and CDR2 is SAAADI.

The chain joins TRBV4-1 to TRBJ1-5; 9 nucleotides line up with TRBD1. CDR3 length: 16 amino acids. Germline V lookup: CDR1 MGHRA, CDR2 YSYEKL. V gave up 0 bases and J gave up 6 bases; unmatched junction bases: 6. The CDR3 coding sequence is TGCGCCAGCAGCCAAGAATTGGGGACAGGGCTTCAGCCCCAGCATTTT. This codes for CASSQELGTGLQPQHF.

This clone was observed a handful of times. This chain uses TRBV13 with TRBJ2-2, with D possibly matching TRBD1 (6 bases). Per the germline V gene, CDR1 is PRHDT and CDR2 is FYEKMQ (reference sequence). The CDR3 is made up of 15 amino acids. V lost 6 bases and J 1 base, leaving 12 bases between the germline ends. In DNA, the CDR3 is TGTGCCAGCAGTTCCTCGGGACAGAACACCGGGGAGCTGTTTTTT. It is translated as CASSSSGQNTGELFF.

The chain employs TRBV19 and TRBJ2-7; tentatively, D is TRBD2 (6 bases). This CDR3 comprises 16 residues. The V end was cut by 8 bases, the J end by 4 bases, with 24 bases between. CDR1 and CDR2 (germline): LNHDA, SQIVND (reference sequence). The CDR3 bases are TGTGCCAGTTTCGGCCGGGCGGGAACAAGGGGTTACGAGCAGTACTTC. It is translated as CASFGRAGTRGYEQYF.

This clone appeared once. This chain uses TRBV18 with TRBJ1-4; 10 bases agree with TRBD1. Germline V gene sequence: CDR1 KGHSH, CDR2 LQKENI. V was clipped by 4 bases and J by 8 bases; unmatched bases: 1. The CDR3 extends over 13 amino acids. Here the CDR3 DNA reads TGTGCCAGCTCACGGGACAGGGGAGAAAAACTGTTTTTT. Protein: CASSRDRGEKLFF.

CDR3: CASSPGSWRETQYF. The CDR3 region has the DNA TGTGCCAGCAGCCCCGGGTCCTGGCGGGAGACCCAGTACTTC. This rearrangement joins TRBV14 to TRBJ2-5; D uncertain. The CDR3 has 14 amino acids. The germline CDR1 and CDR2 sequences are SGHDN and FVKESK. The V and J ends lost 4 bases and 5 bases respectively, with 14 bases between them.

The sample holds a few counts of this clone. J is TRBJ2-4 and V is TRBV5-4; the match to TRBD1 covers 9 bases. V shed 5 bases, J shed 5 bases, and the junction held 5 bases outside the gene matches. The germline V gene has CDR1 SGHNT and CDR2 YYREEE (reference sequence). The CDR3 loop spans 14 amino acids. The CDR3 sequence is CASSLQGAENIQYF. The CDR3, as DNA: TGTGCCAGCAGTCTACAGGGGGCCGAAAACATTCAGTACTTC. Using reference TRBV5-4 and TRBJ2-4 for the parts outside the CDR3, the full variable domain is ETGVTQSPTHLIKTRGQQVTLRCSSQSGHNTVSWYQQALGQGPQFIFQYYREEENGRGNFPPRFSGLQFPNYSSELNVNALELDDSALYLCASSLQGAENIQYFGAGTRLSVL.

This clone has only one observation. V usage is TRBV13 and J usage is TRBJ2-5; unclear D gene. The CDR3 consists of 14 residues. The V gene lost 5 bases and the J gene lost 2 bases, with 12 bases spanning the gap. Germline assignment: CDR1 PRHDT and CDR2 FYEKMQ (reference sequence). Here the CDR3 DNA reads TGTGCCAGCAGCCTCCCCGCAGGTCAAGAGACCCAGTACTTC. It specifies CASSLPAGQETQYF.

The rearrangement joins TRBV4-1 to TRBJ1-1; possibly TRBD1 for D (6 bases). Trimming left V 8 bases short and J 1 base short, with 14 bases between. CDR1 and CDR2 from the germline V gene are MGHRA and YSYEKL. The CDR3 covers 14 residues. The CDR3 protein is CASGYGTWNTEAFF. The CDR3 bases are TGCGCCAGCGGGTACGGGACATGGAACACTGAAGCTTTCTTT.

The chain has TRBV28 and TRBJ2-3; the D gene is possibly TRBD2 (5 bases). CDR1 is MDHEN and CDR2 is SYDVKM in the germline V gene. The CDR3 covers 14 residues. V was cut by 1 base and J by 2 bases, with 7 bases left in between. The CDR3 DNA sequence: TGTGCCAGCAGTTTATCAGCGGTCACAGATACGCAGTATTTT. Translation gives CASSLSAVTDTQYF.

The genes are TRBV5-1 and TRBJ2-3; 10 nucleotides match TRBD1. Germline CDR1 is SGHRS and CDR2 is YFSETQ. The V and J ends lost 4 bases and 3 bases, in that order; junction bases with no gene match: 14. The CDR3 spans 18 residues. The CDR3 protein is CASSPPRQGAMETDTQYF. The CDR3, as DNA: TGCGCCAGCAGCCCGCCCCGACAGGGGGCTATGGAAACAGATACGCAGTATTTT.

The rearrangement uses TRBV5-4 and TRBJ2-2, with TRBD1 matching 9 bases. V trimming: 0 bases; J trimming: 6 bases; junction bases outside the gene matches: 6. The germline gives CDR1 SGHNT, CDR2 YYREEE (reference sequence). The CDR3 totals 16 residues. The CDR3 DNA reads as TGTGCCAGCAGCTTGGCACAGGGGGCGATGGCCGGGGAGCTGTTTTTT. It translates to CASSLAQGAMAGELFF.

This clone was detected only a few times. This chain uses TRBV6-1 with TRBJ2-3; D might be TRBD2 (5 bases). V dropped 5 bases and J dropped 0 bases, with 6 bases sitting between them. CDR1 is MNHNS and CDR2 is SASEGT in the germline V gene. CDR3 length equals 13 residues. The DNA of the CDR3 is TGTGCCAGCAGTACTAGTAGCACAGATACGCAGTATTTT. It specifies CASSTSSTDTQYF.

The chain combines TRBV4-1 with TRBJ1-1, with a weak D call TRBD1 (5 bases). The CDR3 loop spans 14 amino acids. V was clipped by 1 base and J by 4 bases, with 10 bases between them. Germline V gene data show CDR1 as MGHRA and CDR2 as YSYEKL. CDR3 DNA sequence: TGCGCCAGCAGCCAAGTCGGGGGGAGCACTGAAGCTTTCTTT. Translating gives CASSQVGGSTEAFF.

The gene calls are TRBV10-2 and TRBJ2-5, with 8 positions matching TRBD2. Germline CDR1 reads WSHSY; CDR2 reads SAAADI. Losses at the gene ends were 0 bases for V and 4 bases for J; bases not matched to a gene: 16. The CDR3 spans 19 residues. In DNA, the CDR3 is TGCGCCAGCAGTGAGTCGATGGGGTGGACTAGCCGGGCGGGAGAGACCCAGTACTTC. As protein: CASSESMGWTSRAGETQYF.

The chain carries TRBV6-6 and TRBJ2-1, with D maybe TRBD1 (6 bases). Germline CDR1 MNHNY, CDR2 SVGAGI (reference sequence). The length of the CDR3 is 13 residues. Trimming took off 8 bases at V and 1 base at J, with 9 bases between the two ends. The CDR3 here is CASRQESYNEQFF. The DNA of the CDR3 is TGTGCCAGCCGACAGGAGTCCTACAATGAGCAGTTCTTC.

V gene TRBV27 combines with J gene TRBJ2-7, with 9 bases aligning to TRBD2. The CDR3 has 14 residues. Losses at the gene ends were 2 bases for V and 6 bases for J; bases not matched to a gene: 5. Germline loops: CDR1 MNHEY, CDR2 SMNVEV (reference sequence). The DNA for the CDR3 is TGTGCCAGCAGTTTAGGAGCGGGGGGCCGCGAGCAGTACTTC. Protein product: CASSLGAGGREQYF.

The chain is built from TRBV27 and TRBJ1-6; D remains ambiguous. V gave up 3 bases and J gave up 7 bases, with 10 bases separating them. Germline V gives CDR1 MNHEY, CDR2 SMNVEV (reference sequence). CDR3 size: 14 residues. CDR3 amino acids: CASSLAGSNSPLHF. Here the CDR3 DNA reads TGTGCCAGCAGTTTGGCGGGTTCAAATTCACCCCTCCACTTT.

The V and J genes are TRBV7-9 and TRBJ2-7; D is perhaps TRBD2 (5 bases). Trimming removed 5 bases from V and 7 bases from J, with 12 bases in between. Germline CDR1 and CDR2: SEHNR and FQNEAQ (reference sequence). The CDR3 extends over 12 amino acids. CDR3 region: CASSTRPGEQYF. The CDR3 DNA sequence: TGTGCCAGCAGCACAAGACCGGGGGAGCAGTACTTC.

The rearrangement joins TRBV28 to TRBJ2-7; D call uncertain. The CDR3 extends over 13 amino acids. The V gene's germline CDR1 is MDHEN and CDR2 SYDVKM. The ends were cut back, 3 bases at V and 2 bases at J, with 8 bases in the middle. CDR3 in DNA: TGTGCCAGCAGTTTCCCCGGTCCCTACGAGCAGTACTTC. Protein: CASSFPGPYEQYF.

The rearrangement uses TRBV5-1 and TRBJ2-7, with 7 bases aligning to TRBD1. This CDR3 has 14 amino acids. The trim removed 0 bases at V and 0 bases at J, leaving 0 bases unmatched. CDR1 is SGHRS, CDR2 YFSETQ, per germline. CDR3 sequence reads: CASSLGDSSYEQYF. The DNA of the CDR3 is TGCGCCAGCAGCTTGGGGGACAGCTCCTACGAGCAGTACTTC.

The gene calls are TRBV4-1 and TRBJ2-7, with 10 bases lining up with TRBD1. V gave up 4 bases and J gave up 6 bases; unmatched junction bases: 6. CDR1 and CDR2 (germline): MGHRA, YSYEKL. The CDR3 consists of 14 residues. DNA of the CDR3: TGCGCCAGCAGCCTACCGGGACAGGGGACCGAGCAGTACTTC. Its translation: CASSLPGQGTEQYF.